What follows is one T cell receptor (beta chain) and its context. Its antigen is not yet known. No base quality information exists; no much larger clone differs at one position. TCR beta CDR3 regions were amplified from RNA transcripts. The TCR CDR3 was subjected to a first round of RT-PCR using the HTBI primer set and the Qiagen OneStep RT-PCR kit. The libraries were constructed in a second round of multiplex PCR and then size-selected and purified. Sequencing of the libraries was done on an Illumina HiSeq2000 using paired-end 100 bp reads. On the study's bioinformatics: SOAPnuke was used to process the raw data, throwing out any read that contained adapters or uncalled bases, had a mean Phred below 15, or lacked an exact constant-primer or identifier match. COPE v1.2.5 was used to merge the high-quality paired reads, and each unique nucleotide sequence was defined as a clonotype. Clonotypes were aligned to IMGT TRBV, TRBD and TRBJ reference segments using MiTCR v1.1. Only V-J combinations with frequency above 0.0001, covering about 99% of repertoires, were analysed. A TCS score was defined as the ratio between F50 (clonal expansion) and ExV (chaos), using BLOSUM62-based TCRdist between CDR3 peptides within each V-J. Welch's t-statistics and random forest reduced roughly 500 V-J features to some 14, which were used in a naive Bayes classifier (R e1071). TCRdb reanalyzed the raw reads on its own, using fastp at Q25 for trimming and MiXCR for clone calling, and kept in-frame beta chains. For every CDR3 protein sequence, its rows merge into one entry that carries the most common genes and DNA. The V and J calls, along with clone size, are taken from TCRdb and not from the paper's own processing. This sample has about 700,000 distinct CDR3 sequences in its table, and around 15% of those were observed once. Of the sample, 9.5% to 13% falls within the top ten clones.

This entry is derived from a study of T cells in Graves' hyperthyroidism and ophthalmopathy (dated by TCRdb to the late 2010s). Notes on the research overall: Peripheral blood samples were taken at initial diagnosis, before any treatment was given. To identify distinguishing TCR V-J signatures, a discovery cohort of 95 to 100 patients was used, comprising under 45 with Graves' ophthalmopathy and around 57 with stable Graves' hyperthyroidism. An independent validation cohort of under 20 hyperthyroidism patients and 15 or so patients who later progressed to ophthalmopathy tested prospective prediction of ophthalmopathy. For training and testing, the 110 or so patients in the discovery cohort were randomly divided in a 7:3 ratio. In more than five Graves' hyperthyroidism patients, the study also compared T-cell repertoires from thyroid tissue with T-cell repertoires from blood. After sampling, hyperthyroidism patients received methimazole starting at 30 mg daily, and ophthalmopathy patients received high-dose intravenous methylprednisolone. TCR Vbeta CDR3 sequencing of 130 to 150 peripheral blood samples (under 45 ophthalmopathy, 75 to 80 hyperthyroidism and approximately 17 progressor patients) is reported in the paper. What the authors observed across the whole study: Most expanded thyroid clonotypes (frequency above 0.001) were also detected in blood, suggesting blood repertoires may reflect thyroid immune responses. Sample size was not statistically predetermined, and blinding of investigators to group allocation was not performed. A 13 V-J signature model separated ophthalmopathy from stable hyperthyroidism, with roughly 88% sensitivity and about 81% specificity in cross-validation and 80%/75% in testing. In validation, the model predicted progression to ophthalmopathy a median of approximately 6.3 months before onset, with approximately 70% sensitivity and 72.22% specificity.

A patient counted as having stable Graves' hyperthyroidism if no progression to ophthalmopathy occurred over 18 months of follow-up. Hyperthyroidism patients were newly diagnosed, had a disease duration of under 2 months, and were aged 18 to 65 years. Any patient with an uncontrolled infection, another autoimmune disease, pregnancy or lactation was excluded. Diagnoses relied on clinical symptoms, serum thyroxine and TRAb, thyroid ultrasound and orbital computed tomography. PBMCs were separated from roughly 10 ml of fresh peripheral blood using Ficoll-Paque density gradient centrifugation. Total RNA was extracted using Trizol reagent, and RNA quality was assessed on an Agilent 2100 Bioanalyzer. CDR1 and CDR2 are drawn from the germline V gene: SGHTS, YDEGEE. V loses 3 bases of germline sequence and J loses 10 bases, and the interval between the two ends is 13 bases. Including the terminal cysteine and phenylalanine, the CDR3 comprises 12 residues. Just CDR3 DNA is preserved here, 36 bases in frame from base 1.

The specimen sequenced was blood. The sequence derives from a woman under 30 with Graves' hyperthyroidism. The chain couples TRBV5-8 to TRBJ1-1; no confident D gene assignment can be made. The sequence in DNA is TGTGCCAGCAGCTCCAGACTTGGGAGAGCTTTCTTT. Its protein product is CASSSRLGRAFF.